This TCR beta chain was documented in a study of T cell responses to AZD1222 COVID-19 vaccine. Clones were read by immunoSEQ multiplex PCR, and TCRdb kept only the in-frame ones, dropping some. Of about 54,000 clones in the sample, roughly nine tenths are singletons; the top ten hold around 15%. The TCR comes from an adult who received the AZD1222 COVID-19 vaccine. Here the sequenced sample was peripheral blood, taken 28 days after the second AZD1222 dose.

In nucleotides, the CDR3 is TGTGCCAGCAGCCCCGAGCGGGCGAACACCGGGGAGCTGTTTTTT. Protein: CASSPERANTGELFF. This rearrangement joins TRBV28 to TRBJ2-2; a possible D gene is TRBD2 (6 bases). CDR1 is MDHEN and CDR2 is SYDVKM in the germline V gene. The CDR3 is made up of 15 amino acids. Deletions cut 6 bases from V and 0 bases from J, with 11 bases between.